A selection of T cell receptor beta chains follows, all from one sample in a study of beta chain features in type 1 diabetes. Generated by immunoSEQ multiplex PCR, the TCRdb table keeps only in-frame clones and is missing some. The sample gives a few hundred thousand clones, roughly 30% of which show up once; around 0.065% is in the top ten. Sample: naive CD4+ T cells from blood. These TCRs come from a man younger than 30 in good health. Both conserved end residues are part of each CDR3. D genes are given only for firm matches. Clone size is stated in some rows and not others, as once, few, many or a class when expanded.

d_gene: TRBD1; v_gene: TRBV4-2; j_gene: TRBJ2-7; abundance: few; CDR3nt: TGTGCCAGCAGCCAGCTACCGGGACAGGGAGCCTACGAGCAGTACTTC; CDR3aa: CASSQLPGQGAYEQYF
d_gene: .; v_gene: TRBV30; j_gene: TRBJ1-5; abundance: few; CDR3nt: TGTGCCTGGACCGACTCTGGCAATCAGCCCCAGCATTTT; CDR3aa: CAWTDSGNQPQHF
d_gene: TRBD2; v_gene: TRBV29-1; j_gene: TRBJ2-2; abundance: .; CDR3nt: TGCAGCGCAGGACTAGCGGGAATCACCGGGGAGCTGTTTTTT; CDR3aa: CSAGLAGITGELFF
d_gene: .; v_gene: TRBV2; j_gene: TRBJ2-6; abundance: .; CDR3nt: TGTGCCAGCAGTGCCCGGACAACCAGTCCCCACGTCCTGACTTTC; CDR3aa: CASSARTTSPHVLTF
d_gene: .; v_gene: TRBV7-3; j_gene: TRBJ2-1; abundance: few; CDR3nt: TGTGCCAGCAGCCAAAACTATAACAATGAGCAGTTCTTC; CDR3aa: CASSQNYNNEQFF
d_gene: .; v_gene: TRBV6-5; j_gene: TRBJ2-4; abundance: .; CDR3nt: TGTGCCAGCAGCCCCTCGGGGGAGAACATTCAGTACTTC; CDR3aa: CASSPSGENIQYF
d_gene: .; v_gene: TRBV25-1; j_gene: TRBJ1-2; abundance: .; CDR3nt: TGTGCCAGCAGTGAATGGGGGACACATGGCTACACCTTC; CDR3aa: CASSEWGTHGYTF
d_gene: .; v_gene: TRBV28; j_gene: TRBJ2-5; abundance: few; CDR3nt: TGTGCCAGCAGTCCTGACTCCGATGGACGAGAGACCCAGTACTTC; CDR3aa: CASSPDSDGRETQYF
d_gene: .; v_gene: TRBV15; j_gene: TRBJ2-7; abundance: few; CDR3nt: TGTGCCACCACCGCCAACAGGGGAGGAAGCTCCTACGAGCAGTACTTC; CDR3aa: CATTANRGGSSYEQYF
d_gene: TRBD2; v_gene: TRBV28; j_gene: TRBJ2-5; abundance: .; CDR3nt: TGTGCCAGCGGGACTAGCGGGAGTGGGGCAGAGACCCAGTACTTC; CDR3aa: CASGTSGSGAETQYF
d_gene: .; v_gene: TRBV27; j_gene: TRBJ2-5; abundance: few; CDR3nt: TGTGCCAGCAGTTTATGGCGCCCGGGCCAAAGCAGGGAGTACTTC; CDR3aa: CASSLWRPGQSREYF
d_gene: .; v_gene: TRBV30; j_gene: TRBJ2-7; abundance: once; CDR3nt: TGTGCCTGGAGTCCCCGGAGGGGACAAAAAACCTACGAGCAGTACTTC; CDR3aa: CAWSPRRGQKTYEQYF
d_gene: .; v_gene: TRBV29-1; j_gene: TRBJ1-4; abundance: few; CDR3nt: TGCAGCGTTGTGACAGCGAATGAAAAACTGTTTTTT; CDR3aa: CSVVTANEKLFF
d_gene: TRBD1; v_gene: TRBV4-1; j_gene: TRBJ2-1; abundance: few; CDR3nt: TGCGCCAGCAGCCAAGTCCTGGGACAGGCGATCAATGAGCAGTTCTTC; CDR3aa: CASSQVLGQAINEQFF
d_gene: TRBD1; v_gene: TRBV9; j_gene: TRBJ2-7; abundance: .; CDR3nt: TGTGCCAGCAGCGTAGGTGGTGGCGGGACAGGGTACGAGCAGTACTTC; CDR3aa: CASSVGGGGTGYEQYF
d_gene: TRBD2; v_gene: TRBV7-9; j_gene: TRBJ2-3; abundance: .; CDR3nt: TGTGCCAGCAGCTCCTTTGGTAGCGGGGGGCCAGATACGCAGTATTTT; CDR3aa: CASSSFGSGGPDTQYF
d_gene: .; v_gene: TRBV4-2; j_gene: TRBJ2-7; abundance: few; CDR3nt: TGTGCCAGCAGCCATAACAGAGCCCTTGCCTACGAGCAGTACTTC; CDR3aa: CASSHNRALAYEQYF
d_gene: .; v_gene: TRBV12-5; j_gene: TRBJ1-1; abundance: .; CDR3nt: TGTGCTAGTGGTTTGCCAGGGGATAACACTGAAGCTTTCTTT; CDR3aa: CASGLPGDNTEAFF